The 23 T cell receptor beta chains given below trace back to one sample, sequenced in a study of blood T cell repertoires in COVID-19. Assay used: immunoSEQ multiplex PCR; TCRdb lists only in-frame clones, some missing. The repertoire includes hundreds of thousands of clones, around 85% of them detected once, and approximately 5% sits in the top ten. Sequencing input: peripheral blood. The receptors originated from a man aged 50-60 years with COVID-19, enrolled during active disease.

The V and J genes are TRBV7-9 and TRBJ2-3; possibly TRBD2 for D (5 bases). The ends were cut back, 5 bases at V and 5 bases at J, with 23 bases in the middle. The CDR3 loop spans 17 amino acids. Germline values: CDR1 SEHNR, CDR2 FQNEAQ (reference sequence). DNA for the CDR3: TGTGCCAGCAGCCCCTCCTCGAGATACGGAGGTCAAGATACGCAGTATTTT. It is translated as CASSPSSRYGGQDTQYF.

The rearrangement links TRBV28 to TRBJ1-5; no reliable D call. Deletions cut 3 bases from V and 6 bases from J, with 6 bases between. Germline CDR1 and CDR2: MDHEN and SYDVKM. The CDR3 is 12 residues long. The CDR3 region has the DNA TGTGCCAGCAGTTTCGAGTTTCAGCCCCAGCATTTT. This encodes CASSFEFQPQHF.

This clone came up once. The chain has TRBV2 and TRBJ1-3; D call uncertain. V dropped 7 bases and J dropped 2 bases, with 12 bases sitting between them. This CDR3 has 14 residues. CDR1 SNHLY and CDR2 FYNNEI come from the germline V gene. In DNA form, the CDR3 reads TGTGCCAGCACAATCGGGGTTCCTGGAAACACCATATATTTT. Translation: CASTIGVPGNTIYF.

The chain combines TRBV4-3 with TRBJ2-7; the match to TRBD1 covers 7 bases. V lost 4 bases to trimming and J lost 6 bases; unmatched junction nucleotides: 9. The CDR3 runs to 14 residues. Germline CDR1 LGHNA, CDR2 YSLEER. The CDR3: CASSPVTGTSEQYF. CDR3 nucleotides: TGCGCCAGCAGCCCTGTGACAGGGACCAGCGAGCAGTACTTC.

V and J are TRBV4-1 and TRBJ2-1; D unresolved. CDR3 length: 14 residues. The ends were cut back, 2 bases at V and 6 bases at J, with 11 bases in the middle. Looked up from germline, CDR1 is MGHRA and CDR2 is YSYEKL. CDR3 in DNA: TGCGCCAGCAGCCAATGGGCAAGCCCCAATGAGCAGTTCTTC. Translation: CASSQWASPNEQFF.

This chain links TRBV6-5 with TRBJ2-3; 9 positions agree with TRBD1. Germline-derived CDR1 and CDR2 are MNHEY and SVGAGI. CDR3 length equals 15 residues. Trimming took 6 bases from V and 2 from J; bases not matched to a gene: 6. The CDR3 DNA reads TGTGCCAGCAGGCAACAGGGGGCCACCACAGATACGCAGTATTTT. Translation: CASRQQGATTDTQYF.

The rearrangement joins TRBV29-1 to TRBJ2-5; 8 bases agree with TRBD1. The length of the CDR3 is 11 residues. Germline values: CDR1 SQVTM, CDR2 ANQGSEA. The V and J ends lost 5 bases and 5 bases, in that order; junction bases with no gene match: 1. The CDR3 bases are TGCAGCGTTTACAGGGGGGAGACCCAGTACTTC. This translates into CSVYRGETQYF.

The chain combines TRBV7-2 with TRBJ2-1, with TRBD2 matching 10 bases. The CDR3 consists of 16 residues. V lost 4 bases to trimming and J lost 0 bases; unmatched junction nucleotides: 3. Per germline, CDR1 SGHTA and CDR2 FQGNSA. The CDR3 bases are TGTGCCAGCAGCTGGTTAGCGGGGGGCTCCTACAATGAGCAGTTCTTC. It specifies CASSWLAGGSYNEQFF.

The genes are TRBV7-3 and TRBJ2-3, with 9 bases that match TRBD2. This CDR3 comprises 17 residues. With 3 bases clipped from V and 3 bases from J, the junction kept 10 bases outside the gene matches. CDR1 and CDR2 from the germline V gene are SGHTA and FQGTGA. The CDR3 region is CASSLQASGVGTDTQYF. CDR3 in DNA: TGTGCCAGCAGCTTGCAGGCTAGCGGGGTGGGGACAGATACGCAGTATTTT.

In its sample, this clone was seen a few times. The J gene is TRBJ1-6, the V gene TRBV30; D is unclear. CDR3 size: 15 residues. Trimming removed 0 bases at V and 6 bases at J, with 12 bases between. Germline-derived CDR1 and CDR2 are GTSNPN and SVGIG (reference sequence). The CDR3: CAWSVRGLGNSPLHF. CDR3 DNA sequence: TGTGCCTGGAGTGTACGAGGGTTGGGTAATTCACCCCTCCACTTT.

The V and J genes are TRBV3-1 (or the pseudogene TRBV3-2) and TRBJ1-4; 9 positions match TRBD1. V trimming: 5 bases; J trimming: 5 bases; junction bases outside the gene matches: 6. The CDR3 contains 15 residues. Germline V gives CDR1 LGHDT, CDR2 YNNKEL (reference sequence). This chain's CDR3 is CASSFQTGGNEKLFF. CDR3 sequence (DNA): TGTGCCAGCAGCTTCCAGACAGGGGGAAATGAAAAACTGTTTTTT.

This chain joins TRBV18 and TRBJ1-1; D ambiguous. The V end lost 6 bases, the J end lost 7 bases, and 9 bases lay between the germline ends. This CDR3 contains 11 residues. Germline V gene sequence: CDR1 KGHSH, CDR2 LQKENI. This chain's CDR3 is CASSLRGEAFF. DNA for the CDR3: TGTGCCAGCTCCCTTCGGGGTGAAGCTTTCTTT.

The chain has TRBV25-1 and TRBJ2-2, with TRBD1 as a possible D gene (5 bases). This CDR3 region has 16 residues. CDR1 MGHDK and CDR2 SYGVNS come from the germline V gene. V dropped 2 bases and J dropped 4 bases, with 14 bases sitting between them. For the CDR3, the DNA is TGTGCCAGCAGTGAACTTTTCAGGGTTGGCACCGGGGAGCTGTTTTTT. Protein: CASSELFRVGTGELFF.

This chain joins TRBV14 and TRBJ2-7; the D gene is possibly TRBD2 (5 bases). The germline V and J ends were trimmed by 1 base and 0 bases, with 13 bases remaining between them. The CDR3 spans 16 residues. The germline V gene has CDR1 SGHDN and CDR2 FVKESK. This CDR3 is CASSQGGAGTSYEQYF. The CDR3, as DNA: TGTGCCAGCAGCCAAGGTGGTGCGGGTACCTCCTACGAGCAGTACTTC.

The rearrangement joins TRBV11-2 to TRBJ2-7; perhaps TRBD2 as D (6 bases). The CDR3 totals 13 residues. CDR1 and CDR2 from the germline V gene are SGHAT and FQNNGV. Deletions cut 0 bases from V and 7 bases from J, with 10 bases between. CDR3 loop: CASSLEGAGEQYF. The CDR3 DNA reads TGTGCCAGCAGCTTAGAAGGCGCGGGGGAGCAGTACTTC. Full variable domain (outside the CDR3, taken from reference TRBV11-2 and TRBJ2-7): EAGVAQSPRYKIIEKRQSVAFWCNPISGHATLYWYQQILGQGPKLLIQFQNNGVVDDSQLPKDRFSAERLKGVDSTLKIQPAKLEDSAVYLCASSLEGAGEQYFGPGTRLTVT.

The genes are TRBV18 and TRBJ2-6; the D gene is possibly TRBD1 (6 bases). CDR3 size: 15 residues. The V end was cut by 3 bases, the J end by 0 bases, with 6 bases between. From germline, CDR1 is KGHSH and CDR2 LQKENI. The CDR3, as DNA: TGTGCCAGCTCACCGGGACACTCTGGGGCCAACGTCCTGACTTTC. This encodes CASSPGHSGANVLTF.

The chain links TRBV13 to TRBJ1-1; unclear D gene. The V gene lost 3 bases and the J gene lost 1 base, with 6 bases spanning the gap. The germline gives CDR1 PRHDT, CDR2 FYEKMQ (reference sequence). The CDR3 extends over 13 amino acids. The CDR3 loop reads CASSLAGNTEAFF. CDR3 coding DNA: TGTGCCAGCAGCTTGGCGGGGAACACTGAAGCTTTCTTT.

V usage is TRBV12-5 and J usage is TRBJ2-1; D remains ambiguous. The V gene's germline CDR1 is LGHNT and CDR2 FRNRAP. This CDR3 comprises 15 residues. Trimming shortened V by 1 base and J by 0 bases, and 7 bases separated the two germline ends. The CDR3, as DNA: TGTGCTAGTGGTTTGGGACACCACTCCTACAATGAGCAGTTCTTC. Translating it yields CASGLGHHSYNEQFF.

As for this clone: The sample carries other DNA sequences with the same CDR3. The chain has TRBV19 and TRBJ1-6; no reliable D call. There are 13 residues in the CDR3. The V end lost 1 base, the J end lost 8 bases, and 6 bases lay between the germline ends. The germline gives CDR1 LNHDA, CDR2 SQIVND (reference sequence). CDR3 region: CASSIVRDSPLHF. The CDR3, as DNA: TGTGCCAGTAGTATAGTCCGGGATTCACCCCTCCACTTT.

The chain is built from TRBV11-3 and TRBJ2-7, with D maybe TRBD2 (6 bases). CDR1 is SGHNT, CDR2 YENEEA, per germline. CDR3 size: 17 residues. V was clipped by 8 bases and J by 1 base, with 24 bases between them. The CDR3 sequence: CASHWGRPSFSSYEQYF. CDR3 DNA sequence: TGTGCCAGCCACTGGGGGAGGCCTAGTTTCTCTTCCTACGAGCAGTACTTC.

This chain connects TRBV4-3 to TRBJ2-7; no clear D. V was shortened by 1 base and J by 2 bases, with 12 bases between the two germline ends. The V gene's germline CDR1 is LGHNA and CDR2 YSLEER. The CDR3 is 15 amino acids. CDR3 DNA sequence: TGCGCCAGCAGCCAAGTTCCAGATCGCCCCTACGAGCAGTACTTC. Protein: CASSQVPDRPYEQYF.

This sequence joins TRBV2 and TRBJ2-5; 14 bases align to TRBD2. Germline trimming cut 4 bases from V and 5 bases from J; bases unmatched to any gene: 6. The germline CDR1 and CDR2 sequences are SNHLY and FYNNEI. The CDR3 is 16 residues long. The DNA of the CDR3 is TGTGCCAGCAGTGTCCGGACTAGCGGGGGGAGGGAGACCCAGTACTTC. Its translation: CASSVRTSGGRETQYF.

This chain connects TRBV19 to TRBJ1-1, with 8 bases fitting TRBD1. The germline gives CDR1 LNHDA, CDR2 SQIVND (reference sequence). V dropped 5 bases and J dropped 4; count of bases not matched to a gene: 15. This CDR3 is 17 amino acids long. DNA of the CDR3: TGTGCCAGTAGTTCCGACAGGGGTAGTATTGTAGGCACTGAAGCTTTCTTT. Amino acid sequence: CASSSDRGSIVGTEAFF.